This passage covers 30 T cell receptor beta chains from one sample sequenced in a study of vaccination and CD4 T cells after COVID-19. As for treatment: approximately nine-day PBMC culture with coronavirus spike peptide pools or control peptides (ViraFEST assay). Cultured CD4+ T cells had their DNA profiled by the Oncomine TCR Beta short-read assay. A single record per CDR3 protein comes from TCRdb applying MiXCR to the PCR reads. The sample shows roughly 13,000 distinct CDR3 sequences, around 57% of them seen only once. These receptors are not linked to any known antigen. Sequences were obtained from CD4+ T cells from blood, cultured in vitro. Receptors were obtained from a human donor who had recovered from COVID-19.

V and J are TRBV7-2 and TRBJ2-3; 7 bases agree with TRBD2. The length of the CDR3 is 15 residues. V lost 6 bases, J lost 0 bases, and 6 bases stayed unmatched. CDR1 is SGHTA, CDR2 FQGNSA, per germline. The CDR3 DNA reads TGTGCCAGCAGTGAACGGGGACTAAGCACAGATACGCAGTATTTT. It codes for CASSERGLSTDTQYF.

This rearrangement joins TRBV25-1 to TRBJ2-2; a weak D match, TRBD1 (6 bases). Per germline, CDR1 MGHDK and CDR2 SYGVNS. CDR3 length: 14 residues. Deletions cut 8 bases from V and 1 base from J, with 11 bases between. The CDR3 region has the DNA TGTGCCAGCGTCGACAGGAGGAACACCGGGGAGCTGTTTTTT. Translation gives CASVDRRNTGELFF.

This clonotype was observed a few times. The chain couples TRBV24-1 to TRBJ2-1; D may be TRBD2 (6 bases). V dropped 7 bases and J dropped 4 bases, with 16 bases sitting between them. The CDR3 length is 15 residues. Germline V lookup: CDR1 KGHDR, CDR2 SFDVKD. CDR3 nucleotides: TGTGCCACCAGCACAAGGACTACCATGTACAATGAGCAGTTCTTC. It translates to CATSTRTTMYNEQFF.

V and J are TRBV20-1 and TRBJ1-1; TRBD1 agrees at 8 bases. Germline loops: CDR1 DFQATT, CDR2 SNEGSKA (reference sequence). This CDR3 spans 17 amino acids. Trimming took 0 bases from V and 1 from J; bases not matched to a gene: 10. The CDR3 protein is CSARDGGQGAANTEAFF. Here the CDR3 DNA reads TGCAGTGCTAGAGATGGGGGGCAGGGGGCGGCGAACACTGAAGCTTTCTTT.

This clonotype has more than one count but fewer than ten. The rearrangement uses TRBV9 and TRBJ2-6, with D hard to call. CDR3 length equals 16 residues. Germline V gene sequence: CDR1 SGDLS, CDR2 YYNGEE. V shed 0 bases and J shed 2 bases, with 9 bases lying between them. In nucleotides, the CDR3 is TGTGCCAGCAGCGTAGGTTCCCGGGCTGGGGCCAACGTCCTGACTTTC. It is translated as CASSVGSRAGANVLTF.

The chain uses TRBV27 and TRBJ1-2; the match to TRBD1 covers 9 bases. J was trimmed by 2 bases and V by 4 bases; bases with no gene match: 2. Looked up from germline, CDR1 is MNHEY and CDR2 is SMNVEV (reference sequence). This CDR3 is 14 amino acids long. CDR3 nucleotide sequence: TGTGCCAGCAGTTCTACAGGGGGCAACTATGGCTACACCTTC. Translating it yields CASSSTGGNYGYTF.

This chain connects TRBV20-1 to TRBJ2-2, with D maybe TRBD1 (6 bases). Germline V gene sequence: CDR1 DFQATT, CDR2 SNEGSKA (reference sequence). V shed 0 bases and J shed 4 bases, with 15 bases lying between them. CDR3 length: 16 amino acids. CDR3 sequence reads: CSARDGGKGTTGELFF. CDR3 coding DNA: TGCAGTGCTAGAGATGGGGGCAAGGGAACCACCGGGGAGCTGTTTTTT.

CDR3 nucleotides: TGTGCCAGCAGCCCTAGTAGGATGTACACCGGGGAGCTGTTTTTT. Residues: CASSPSRMYTGELFF. This sequence joins TRBV28 and TRBJ2-2; D gene uncertain. This CDR3 contains 15 residues. Germline lookup yields CDR1 MDHEN and CDR2 SYDVKM. The V end lost 6 bases, the J end lost 3 bases, and 14 bases lay between the germline ends.

This clonotype was seen a handful of times. This sequence joins TRBV7-3 and TRBJ2-1; D gene uncertain. The CDR3 runs to 16 residues. Trimming took off 3 bases at V and 2 bases at J, with 14 bases between the two ends. Germline CDR1 is SGHTA and CDR2 is FQGTGA. CDR3 DNA sequence: TGTGCCAGCAGCTTGGTCGCCGACGGGCCCTACAATGAGCAGTTCTTC. Translated: CASSLVADGPYNEQFF.

The V call is TRBV7-2, the J call TRBJ1-6; maybe TRBD1 (5 bases). The CDR3 consists of 15 residues. Trimming stripped 6 bases from V and 4 bases from J, with 13 bases between. Germline-derived CDR1 and CDR2 are SGHTA and FQGNSA. The CDR3 here is CASRRDRQYNSPLHF. The CDR3 bases are TGTGCCAGCAGACGTGACAGACAGTATAATTCACCCCTCCACTTT.

The V and J genes are TRBV11-1 and TRBJ2-5, with D possibly being TRBD1 (5 bases). The CDR3 extends over 16 amino acids. CDR1 and CDR2 from the germline V gene are SGHAT and FQDESV (reference sequence). Trimming removed 6 bases from V and 1 base from J, with 18 bases in between. CDR3 DNA sequence: TGTGCCAGCAGTTTACAGGCACCGGGCTTCCAAGAGACCCAGTACTTC. This codes for CASSLQAPGFQETQYF. The entire variable domain, with the rest obtained from reference TRBV11-1 and TRBJ2-5, is as follows: EAEVAQSPRYKITEKSQAVAFWCDPISGHATLYWYRQILGQGPELLVQFQDESVVDDSQLPKDRFSAERLKGVDSTLKIQPAELGDSAMYLCASSLQAPGFQETQYFGPGTRLLVL.

This clonotype was counted a few times. The genes are TRBV19 and TRBJ1-5, with D tentatively TRBD1 (5 bases). V was trimmed by 6 bases and J by 2 bases, leaving 14 bases between them. This CDR3 is 15 amino acids long. Per the germline V gene, CDR1 is LNHDA and CDR2 is SQIVND (reference sequence). The CDR3 here is CASSHALGGNQPQHF. DNA of the CDR3: TGTGCCAGTAGCCATGCATTAGGGGGCAATCAGCCCCAGCATTTT. Based on the CDR3 plus reference TRBV19 and TRBJ1-5, the full variable domain is DGGITQSPKYLFRKEGQNVTLSCEQNLNHDAMYWYRQDPGQGLRLIYYSQIVNDFQKGDIAEGYSVSREKKESFPLTVTSAQKNPTAFYLCASSHALGGNQPQHFGDGTRLSIL.

The table lists this clonotype with a few counts. The rearrangement uses TRBV15 and TRBJ2-3; 8 bases map to TRBD1. Per the germline V gene, CDR1 is LNHNV and CDR2 is YYDKDF (reference sequence). The ends lost 3 bases at V and 0 bases at J; junction bases unmatched: 2. The CDR3 is 15 amino acids. This CDR3 is CATSRDRVSTDTQYF. For the CDR3, the DNA is TGTGCCACCAGCAGGGACAGGGTCAGCACAGATACGCAGTATTTT. Full variable domain (missing parts from reference TRBV15 and TRBJ2-3): DAMVIQNPRYQVTQFGKPVTLSCSQTLNHNVMYWYQQKSSQAPKLLFHYYDKDFNNEADTPDNFQSRRPNTSFCFLDIRSPGLGDTAMYLCATSRDRVSTDTQYFGPGTRLTVL.

The chain is built from TRBV5-1 and TRBJ2-3; no clear D gene. Germline V lookup: CDR1 SGHRS, CDR2 YFSETQ. V lost 1 base to trimming and J lost 4 bases, with 10 bases between them. CDR3 length: 14 residues. The CDR3 sequence is CASSLNGQADTQYF. The CDR3 DNA reads as TGCGCCAGCAGCTTGAACGGCCAGGCAGATACGCAGTATTTT.

The gene calls are TRBV12-5 and TRBJ1-1; D gene uncertain. This CDR3 has 15 amino acids. Between the trimmed V and J ends, which lost 2 bases and 5 bases, there was a span of 15 bases. The germline gives CDR1 LGHNT, CDR2 FRNRAP. CDR3 nucleotides: TGTGCTAGTGGTTTGACTGATGGGTACGCAACTGAAGCTTTCTTT. It yields the protein CASGLTDGYATEAFF.

The chain recombines TRBV6-1 with TRBJ2-7; tentative D call: TRBD2 (5 bases). CDR1 is MNHNS, CDR2 SASEGT, per germline. The CDR3 covers 14 residues. V dropped 8 bases and J dropped 5 bases, with 19 bases sitting between them. CDR3 sequence (DNA): TGTGCCAGCGGAACGGGAACTAGTTTGAACGAGCAGTACTTC. The encoded protein is CASGTGTSLNEQYF.

CDR3 amino acids: CATSGPLGQETQYF. The CDR3 DNA reads as TGTGCCACCAGTGGTCCTCTGGGGCAAGAGACCCAGTACTTC. The chain recombines TRBV24-1 with TRBJ2-5; D is unclear. The V end was cut by 5 bases, the J end by 2 bases, with 11 bases between. The CDR3 is 14 amino acids. Looked up from germline, CDR1 is KGHDR and CDR2 is SFDVKD.

The chain is built from TRBV6-1 and TRBJ1-1; a possible D gene is TRBD1 (5 bases). This CDR3 is built from 14 residues. CDR1 and CDR2 (germline): MNHNS, SASEGT. V was clipped by 5 bases and J by 4 bases, with 14 bases between them. This CDR3 is CASSSWGSVTEAFF. DNA of the CDR3: TGTGCCAGCAGTAGTTGGGGGTCGGTCACTGAAGCTTTCTTT.

This clonotype was seen more than once but under ten times. V usage is TRBV24-1 and J usage is TRBJ1-5; TRBD1 agrees at 9 bases. This CDR3 is built from 15 residues. V was clipped by 4 bases and J by 13 bases; unmatched bases: 13. Germline lookup yields CDR1 KGHDR and CDR2 SFDVKD. CDR3 DNA sequence: TGTGCCACCAGTGACCCCGGGACAGGGATGGTCCGGCAGCATTTT. Translating it yields CATSDPGTGMVRQHF.

This clonotype was seen only a few times. This chain joins TRBV30 and TRBJ1-5; possibly TRBD1 for D (6 bases). Germline-derived CDR1 and CDR2 are GTSNPN and SVGIG (reference sequence). The CDR3 is made up of 13 amino acids. V was shortened by 5 bases and J by 7 bases, with 15 bases between the two germline ends. The CDR3 region is CAWSGGAGQPQHF. The DNA of the CDR3 is TGTGCCTGGTCTGGGGGCGCAGGCCAGCCCCAGCATTTT.

By its share, this clonotype is medium-sized (0.01 to 0.1%). The genes are TRBV27 and TRBJ2-7, with TRBD1 matching over 7 bases. CDR1 and CDR2 from the germline V gene are MNHEY and SMNVEV (reference sequence). Losses at the gene ends were 4 bases for V and 2 bases for J; bases not matched to a gene: 8. The CDR3 covers 15 residues. CDR3 loop: CASSSIGTVTYEQYF. CDR3 nucleotide sequence: TGTGCCAGCAGTTCAATCGGGACAGTAACCTACGAGCAGTACTTC.

The chain links TRBV30 to TRBJ1-5; the match to TRBD1 covers 8 bases. Per the germline V gene, CDR1 is GTSNPN and CDR2 is SVGIG (reference sequence). This CDR3 has 14 residues. With 1 base clipped from V and 5 bases from J, the junction kept 4 bases outside the gene matches. In DNA, the CDR3 is TGTGCCTGGAGTGACGGACAGGGCTATCAGCCCCAGCATTTT. This codes for CAWSDGQGYQPQHF.

This clonotype was detected only a few times. J is TRBJ1-2 and V is TRBV6-2 or TRBV6-3; D ambiguous. From germline, CDR1 is MNHEY and CDR2 SVGEGT. This CDR3 is 15 amino acids long. V was shortened by 7 bases and J by 2 bases, with 17 bases between the two germline ends. The CDR3 sequence: CASMAGSVQNYGYTF. The CDR3 DNA follows: TGTGCCAGCATGGCCGGATCCGTGCAGAACTATGGCTACACCTTC.

The chain carries TRBV18 and TRBJ1-5; no clear D gene. V gave up 3 bases and J gave up 7 bases, with 13 bases separating them. The germline V gene has CDR1 KGHSH and CDR2 LQKENI. This CDR3 comprises 14 residues. The CDR3 is CASSPIGEGQPQHF. As DNA, the CDR3 is TGTGCCAGCTCACCGATCGGGGAAGGCCAGCCCCAGCATTTT.

By frequency in the sample, this clonotype is medium-sized. The chain joins TRBV27 to TRBJ2-3; D not certain. Germline CDR1 MNHEY, CDR2 SMNVEV (reference sequence). CDR3 length: 15 amino acids. Between the trimmed V and J ends, which lost 3 bases and 7 bases, there was a span of 17 bases. The CDR3 reads CASSFSLGVGYTQYF. CDR3 DNA sequence: TGTGCCAGCAGTTTTAGTTTAGGAGTCGGTTATACGCAGTATTTT.

The J gene is TRBJ2-7, the V gene TRBV6-2 or TRBV6-3, with D maybe TRBD2 (5 bases). V lost 8 bases and J 7 bases, leaving 15 bases between the germline ends. The CDR3 totals 12 residues. Germline CDR1 is MNHEY and CDR2 is SVGEGT. The DNA for the CDR3 is TGTGCCAGCGAGGACCTTTCGGGGGAGCAGTACTTC. This encodes CASEDLSGEQYF.

The chain carries TRBV7-3 and TRBJ2-5, with D maybe TRBD2 (5 bases). CDR1 is SGHTA, CDR2 FQGTGA, per germline. CDR3 length: 13 residues. V lost 1 base and J lost 7, with 10 bases in between. The CDR3 sequence is CASSLILDGTQYF. The CDR3 DNA follows: TGTGCCAGCAGCTTAATACTAGACGGGACCCAGTACTTC.

This chain joins TRBV12-3 or TRBV12-4 and TRBJ2-5; 8 bases align to TRBD2. Losses at the gene ends were 7 bases for V and 5 bases for J; bases not matched to a gene: 6. This CDR3 has 13 amino acids. As DNA, the CDR3 is TGTGCCAGCACCCGACGGGGGGGGGAGACCCAGTACTTC. Translated: CASTRRGGETQYF.

This clonotype occurred a few times. The rearrangement links TRBV20-1 to TRBJ1-1; D is possibly TRBD1 (5 bases). Germline V gives CDR1 DFQATT, CDR2 SNEGSKA (reference sequence). CDR3 length: 14 amino acids. CDR3 DNA: TGCAGCGGCCCGAGACAGACTTTGAACACTGAAGCTTTCTTT. It specifies CSGPRQTLNTEAFF.

This chain connects TRBV7-6 to TRBJ2-7; D call uncertain. Between the trimmed V and J ends, which lost 3 bases and 7 bases, there was a span of 7 bases. Germline lookup yields CDR1 SGHVS and CDR2 FNYEAQ. This CDR3 is 11 amino acids long. The CDR3 coding sequence is TGTGCCAGCAGCTTGGGCAGGGAGCAGTACTTC. This codes for CASSLGREQYF.